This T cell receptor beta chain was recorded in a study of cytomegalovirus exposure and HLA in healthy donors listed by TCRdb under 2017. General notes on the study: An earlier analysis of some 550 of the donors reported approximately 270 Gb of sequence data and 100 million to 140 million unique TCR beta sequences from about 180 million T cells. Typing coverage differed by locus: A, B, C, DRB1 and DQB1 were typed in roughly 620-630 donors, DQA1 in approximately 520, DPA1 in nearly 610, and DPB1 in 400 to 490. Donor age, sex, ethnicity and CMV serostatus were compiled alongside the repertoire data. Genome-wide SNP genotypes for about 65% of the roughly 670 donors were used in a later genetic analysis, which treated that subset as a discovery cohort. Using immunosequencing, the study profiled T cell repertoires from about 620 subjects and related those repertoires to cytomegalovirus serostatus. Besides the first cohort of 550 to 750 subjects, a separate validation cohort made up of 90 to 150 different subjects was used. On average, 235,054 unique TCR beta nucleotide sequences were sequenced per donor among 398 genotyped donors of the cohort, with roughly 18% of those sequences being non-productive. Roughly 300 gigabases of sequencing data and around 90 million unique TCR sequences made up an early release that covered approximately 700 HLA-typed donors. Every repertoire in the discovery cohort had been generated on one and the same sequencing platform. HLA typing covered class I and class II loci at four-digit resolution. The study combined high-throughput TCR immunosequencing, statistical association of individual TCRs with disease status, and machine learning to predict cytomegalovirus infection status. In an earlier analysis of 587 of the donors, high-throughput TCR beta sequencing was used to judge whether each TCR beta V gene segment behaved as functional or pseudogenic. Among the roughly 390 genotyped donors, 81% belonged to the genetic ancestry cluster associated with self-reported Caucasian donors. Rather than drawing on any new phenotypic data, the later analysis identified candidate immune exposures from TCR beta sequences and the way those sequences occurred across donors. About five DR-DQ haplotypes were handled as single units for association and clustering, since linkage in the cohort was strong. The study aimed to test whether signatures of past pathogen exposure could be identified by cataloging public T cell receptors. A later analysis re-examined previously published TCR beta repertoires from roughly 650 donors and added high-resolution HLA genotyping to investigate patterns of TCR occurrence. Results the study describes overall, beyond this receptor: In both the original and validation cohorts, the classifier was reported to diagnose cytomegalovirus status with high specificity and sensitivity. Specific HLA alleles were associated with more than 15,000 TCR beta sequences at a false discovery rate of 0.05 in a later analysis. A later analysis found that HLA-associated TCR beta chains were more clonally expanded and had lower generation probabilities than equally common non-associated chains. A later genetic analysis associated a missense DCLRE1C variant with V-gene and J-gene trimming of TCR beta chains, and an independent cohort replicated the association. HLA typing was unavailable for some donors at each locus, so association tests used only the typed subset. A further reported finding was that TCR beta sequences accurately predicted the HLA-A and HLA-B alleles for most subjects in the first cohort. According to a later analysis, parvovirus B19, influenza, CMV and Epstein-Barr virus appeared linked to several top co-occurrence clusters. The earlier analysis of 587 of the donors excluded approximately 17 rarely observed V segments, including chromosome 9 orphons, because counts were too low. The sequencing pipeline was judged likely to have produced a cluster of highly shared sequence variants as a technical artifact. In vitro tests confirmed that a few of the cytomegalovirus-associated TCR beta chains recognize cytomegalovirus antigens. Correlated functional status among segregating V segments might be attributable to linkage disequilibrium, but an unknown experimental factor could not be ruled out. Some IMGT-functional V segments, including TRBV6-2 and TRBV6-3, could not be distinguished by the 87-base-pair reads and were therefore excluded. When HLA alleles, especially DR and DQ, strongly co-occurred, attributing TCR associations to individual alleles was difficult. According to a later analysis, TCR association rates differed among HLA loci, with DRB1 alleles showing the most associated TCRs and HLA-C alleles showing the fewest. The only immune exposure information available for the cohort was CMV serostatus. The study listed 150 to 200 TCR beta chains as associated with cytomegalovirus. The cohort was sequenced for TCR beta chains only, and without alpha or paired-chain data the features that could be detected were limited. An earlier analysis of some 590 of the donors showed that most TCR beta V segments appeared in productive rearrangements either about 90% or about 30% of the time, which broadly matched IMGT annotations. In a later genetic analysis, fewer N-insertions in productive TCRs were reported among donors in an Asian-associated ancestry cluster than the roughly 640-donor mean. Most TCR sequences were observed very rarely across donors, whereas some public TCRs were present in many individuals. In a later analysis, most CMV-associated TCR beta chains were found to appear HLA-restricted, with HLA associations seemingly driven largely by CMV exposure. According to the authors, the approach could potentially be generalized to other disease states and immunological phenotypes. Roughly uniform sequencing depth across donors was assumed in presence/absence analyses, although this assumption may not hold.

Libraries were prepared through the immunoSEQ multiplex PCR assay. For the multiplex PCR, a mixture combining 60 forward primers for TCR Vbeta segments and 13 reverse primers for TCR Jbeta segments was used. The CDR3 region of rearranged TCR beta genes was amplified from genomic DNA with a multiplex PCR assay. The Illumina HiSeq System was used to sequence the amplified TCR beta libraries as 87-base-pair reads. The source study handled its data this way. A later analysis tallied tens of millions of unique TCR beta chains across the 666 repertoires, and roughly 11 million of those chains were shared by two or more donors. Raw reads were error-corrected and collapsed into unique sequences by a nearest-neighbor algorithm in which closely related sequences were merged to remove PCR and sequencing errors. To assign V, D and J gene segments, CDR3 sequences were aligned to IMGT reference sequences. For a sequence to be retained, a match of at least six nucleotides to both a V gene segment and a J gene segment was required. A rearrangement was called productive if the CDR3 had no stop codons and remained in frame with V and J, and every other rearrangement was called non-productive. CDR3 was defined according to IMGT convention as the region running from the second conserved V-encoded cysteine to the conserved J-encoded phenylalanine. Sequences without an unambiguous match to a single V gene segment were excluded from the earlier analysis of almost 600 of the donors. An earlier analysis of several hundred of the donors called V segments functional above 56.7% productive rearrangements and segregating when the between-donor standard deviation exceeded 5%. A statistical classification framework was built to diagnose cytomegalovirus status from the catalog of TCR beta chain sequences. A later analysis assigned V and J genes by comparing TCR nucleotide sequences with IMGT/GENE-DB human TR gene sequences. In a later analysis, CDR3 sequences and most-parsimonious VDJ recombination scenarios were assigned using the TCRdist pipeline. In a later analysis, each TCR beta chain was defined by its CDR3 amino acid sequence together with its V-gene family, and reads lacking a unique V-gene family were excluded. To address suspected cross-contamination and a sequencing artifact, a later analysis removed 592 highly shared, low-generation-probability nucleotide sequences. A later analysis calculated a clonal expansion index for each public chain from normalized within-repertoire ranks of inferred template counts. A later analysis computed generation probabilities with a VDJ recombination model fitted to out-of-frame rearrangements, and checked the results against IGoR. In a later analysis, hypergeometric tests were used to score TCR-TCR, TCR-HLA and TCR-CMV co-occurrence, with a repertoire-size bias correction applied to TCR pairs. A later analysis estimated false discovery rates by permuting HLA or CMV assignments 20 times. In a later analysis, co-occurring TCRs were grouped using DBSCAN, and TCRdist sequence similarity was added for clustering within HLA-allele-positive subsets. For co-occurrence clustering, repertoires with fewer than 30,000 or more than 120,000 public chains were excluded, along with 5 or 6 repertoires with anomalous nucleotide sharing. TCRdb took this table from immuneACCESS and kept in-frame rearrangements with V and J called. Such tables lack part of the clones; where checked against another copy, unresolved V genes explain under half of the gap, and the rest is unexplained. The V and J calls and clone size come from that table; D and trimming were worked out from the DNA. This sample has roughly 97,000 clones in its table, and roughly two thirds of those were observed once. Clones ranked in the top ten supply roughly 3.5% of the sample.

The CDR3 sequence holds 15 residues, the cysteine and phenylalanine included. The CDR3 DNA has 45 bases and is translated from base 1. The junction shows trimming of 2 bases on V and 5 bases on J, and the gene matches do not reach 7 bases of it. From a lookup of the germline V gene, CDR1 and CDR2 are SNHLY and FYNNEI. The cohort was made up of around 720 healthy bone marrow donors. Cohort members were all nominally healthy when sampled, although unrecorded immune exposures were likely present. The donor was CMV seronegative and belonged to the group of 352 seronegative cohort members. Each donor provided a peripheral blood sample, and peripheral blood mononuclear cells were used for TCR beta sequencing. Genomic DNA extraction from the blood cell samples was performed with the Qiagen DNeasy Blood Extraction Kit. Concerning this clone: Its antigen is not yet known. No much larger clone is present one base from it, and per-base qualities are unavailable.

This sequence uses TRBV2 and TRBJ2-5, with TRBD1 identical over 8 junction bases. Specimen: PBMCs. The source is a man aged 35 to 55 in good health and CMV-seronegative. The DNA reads TGTGCCAGCAGTGAACGTTCAGGGGGCATGGAGACCCAGTACTTC. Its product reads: CASSERSGGMETQYF.